The rows below give T cell receptor beta chains drawn from one sample of a study of cytomegalovirus exposure and HLA in healthy donors. Here immunoSEQ multiplex PCR was the method, and the copy in TCRdb shows in-frame clones only, minus some. Among about 160,000 clones listed, 75% to 85% were seen once. The specimen sequenced was PBMCs. Every receptor here comes from a man between 25 and 39 years old in good health and CMV-seronegative. Both conserved end residues are part of each CDR3. D genes are given only for firm matches. Clone size is given for some rows only: seen once, a few or many times, or a class if the clone is expanded.

V: TRBV30; D: NA; size: NA; J: TRBJ2-1; DNA: TGTGCCTGGAATCGGGACTCCAATGAGCAGTTCTTC; CDR3: CAWNRDSNEQFF
V: TRBV7-9; D: NA; size: NA; J: TRBJ1-1; DNA: TGTGCCAGCAGCCTCCAGGGCATCGACACTGAAGCTTTCTTT; CDR3: CASSLQGIDTEAFF
V: TRBV6-5; D: TRBD2; size: NA; J: TRBJ2-1; DNA: TGTGCCAGCACTCGGGAGGGCCGCAGTGAGCAGTTCTTC; CDR3: CASTREGRSEQFF
V: TRBV9; D: NA; size: NA; J: TRBJ1-1; DNA: TGTGCCAGCAGCGTAGGGTCAGGGATGAACACTGAAGCTTTCTTT; CDR3: CASSVGSGMNTEAFF
V: TRBV19; D: TRBD2; size: NA; J: TRBJ2-3; DNA: TGTGCCAGTAGCGGGGGGACCACAGATACGCAGTATTTT; CDR3: CASSGGTTDTQYF
V: TRBV29-1; D: NA; size: NA; J: TRBJ2-1; DNA: TGCAGCGTTGATGGGCTATCCTACAATGAGCAGTTCTTC; CDR3: CSVDGLSYNEQFF
V: TRBV5-1; D: NA; size: NA; J: TRBJ2-5; DNA: TGCGCCAGCAGCTTGGGGCAGGGGAAGGGGGAGACCCAGTACTTC; CDR3: CASSLGQGKGETQYF
V: TRBV28; D: TRBD1; size: NA; J: TRBJ2-6; DNA: TGTGCCAGCAGTTCAGGGGGCTCTGGGGCCAACGTCCTGACTTTC; CDR3: CASSSGGSGANVLTF
V: TRBV5-1; D: NA; size: few; J: TRBJ2-2; DNA: TGCGCCAGCAGCTTCGGGAACAGGAACACCGGGGAGCTGTTTTTT; CDR3: CASSFGNRNTGELFF
V: TRBV5-8; D: TRBD1; size: NA; J: TRBJ1-5; DNA: TGTGCCAGCAGCTCTGACAGGGCAAGCCAGCCCCAGCATTTT; CDR3: CASSSDRASQPQHF
V: TRBV5-1; D: TRBD1; size: NA; J: TRBJ2-4; DNA: TGCGCCAGCAGCTCCGGGACAGGGGCTGGGTTAGGCAAAAACATTCAGTACTTC; CDR3: CASSSGTGAGLGKNIQYF
V: TRBV6-5; D: TRBD2; size: NA; J: TRBJ2-1; DNA: TGTGCCAGCATTGGGGGGAGGGCTTACAATGAGCAGTTCTTC; CDR3: CASIGGRAYNEQFF
V: TRBV19; D: NA; size: NA; J: TRBJ2-1; DNA: TGTGCCAGTAGTATCTCACAGGGAAACTATGAGCAGTTCTTC; CDR3: CASSISQGNYEQFF
V: TRBV20-1; D: NA; size: NA; J: TRBJ2-7; DNA: TGCAGTGCTGGGCGCAGGGACGAGCAGTACTTC; CDR3: CSAGRRDEQYF
V: TRBV19; D: TRBD1; size: NA; J: TRBJ1-2; DNA: TGTGCCAGTAGGCGACAGGGGGCGAACTATGGCTACACCTTC; CDR3: CASRRQGANYGYTF
V: TRBV2; D: TRBD2; size: once; J: TRBJ2-7; DNA: TGTGCCAGCAGTGGCATTTTACCGGGACTAGCGGGGGCCTACGAGCAGTACTTC; CDR3: CASSGILPGLAGAYEQYF
V: TRBV28; D: TRBD1; size: NA; J: TRBJ2-7; DNA: TGTGCCAGCAGTTTCTCCGCCGGGACAGTCTGCGAGCAGTACTTC; CDR3: CASSFSAGTVCEQYF
V: TRBV7-9; D: NA; size: NA; J: TRBJ2-3; DNA: TGTGCCAGCAGCTTTACTCGGGGGTCCACAGATACGCAGTATTTT; CDR3: CASSFTRGSTDTQYF
V: TRBV25-1; D: TRBD1; size: NA; J: TRBJ1-1; DNA: TGTGCCAGCAGCCGCTGGACAGGTTCGAACACTGAAGCTTTCTTT; CDR3: CASSRWTGSNTEAFF
V: TRBV10-1; D: NA; size: NA; J: TRBJ1-5; DNA: TGCGCCAGCAGGACTAATCAGCCCCAGCATTTT; CDR3: CASRTNQPQHF
V: TRBV15; D: TRBD1; size: NA; J: TRBJ1-2; DNA: TGTGCCACCAGCAGCCCGTACCCCTGGGTGCAGGGGGACTATGGCTACACCTTC; CDR3: CATSSPYPWVQGDYGYTF
V: TRBV27; D: NA; size: NA; J: TRBJ2-5; DNA: TGTGCCAGCAGTCTTACTAGGCTTACTTTACAAGAGACCCAGTACTTC; CDR3: CASSLTRLTLQETQYF
V: TRBV9; D: NA; size: NA; J: TRBJ1-1; DNA: TGTGCCAGCAGCGCAGACTCCTACGGGAACACTGAAGCTTTCTTT; CDR3: CASSADSYGNTEAFF
V: TRBV4-3; D: NA; size: NA; J: TRBJ1-2; DNA: TGCGCCAGCAGCCAAGCCCCCGACAGAATCTTCTATGGCTACACCTTC; CDR3: CASSQAPDRIFYGYTF
V: TRBV28; D: TRBD1; size: NA; J: TRBJ1-5; DNA: TGTGCCAGCAGTTCACGGACAGGGTCTAGCAATCAGCCCCAGCATTTT; CDR3: CASSSRTGSSNQPQHF
V: TRBV27; D: NA; size: NA; J: TRBJ2-7; DNA: TGTGCCAGCAGCATTAAAGGACTACCTAGCTACGAGCAGTACTTC; CDR3: CASSIKGLPSYEQYF
V: TRBV29-1; D: NA; size: NA; J: TRBJ2-5; DNA: TGCAGCGTGCCGGACAGCCACCAAGAGACCCAGTACTTC; CDR3: CSVPDSHQETQYF
V: TRBV9; D: TRBD1; size: NA; J: TRBJ2-2; DNA: TGTGCCAGCAGCGCCCTTACAGGGGGCGGGGAGCTGTTTTTC; CDR3: CASSALTGGGELFF
V: TRBV27; D: NA; size: NA; J: TRBJ2-6; DNA: TGTGCCAGCAAGAAAAGCGGATCCCACTCTGGGGCCAACGTCCTGACTTTC; CDR3: CASKKSGSHSGANVLTF
V: TRBV4-1; D: NA; size: NA; J: TRBJ2-3; DNA: TGCGCCAGCAGCCAAACAGGACGCGGAAAGTATTTT; CDR3: CASSQTGRGKYF
V: TRBV27; D: TRBD2; size: NA; J: TRBJ2-1; DNA: TGTGCCAGCAGTTCCGGGACTATCAATGAGCAGTTCTTC; CDR3: CASSSGTINEQFF
V: TRBV6-1; D: TRBD1; size: NA; J: TRBJ2-7; DNA: TGTGCCAGCAGTGAATCGGGACAGGGTCCCTACGAGCAGTACTTC; CDR3: CASSESGQGPYEQYF
V: TRBV6-6; D: TRBD2; size: NA; J: TRBJ2-7; DNA: TGTGCCAGCAGTTACGCGACTAGCGGGGGGGTTGACGAGCAGTACTTC; CDR3: CASSYATSGGVDEQYF
V: TRBV7-2; D: NA; size: NA; J: TRBJ1-5; DNA: TGTGCCAGCAGCCCAGGTCCGGGGGGCAATCAGCCCCAGCATTTT; CDR3: CASSPGPGGNQPQHF
V: TRBV6-5; D: TRBD1; size: NA; J: TRBJ1-2; DNA: TGTGCCAGCAGCAAGACAGGGGTAGGAGGCTACACCTTC; CDR3: CASSKTGVGGYTF
V: TRBV15; D: NA; size: NA; J: TRBJ2-7; DNA: TGTGCCACCAGCAGAGACCACTACGAGCAGTACTTC; CDR3: CATSRDHYEQYF
V: TRBV4-1; D: NA; size: few; J: TRBJ1-1; DNA: TGCGCCAGCAGCCACTTGACAGGCCTAGTGGAAGCTTTCTTT; CDR3: CASSHLTGLVEAFF
V: TRBV5-4; D: TRBD2; size: NA; J: TRBJ2-3; DNA: TGTGCCAGCAGCCTAGGACTAGCGGGGACAGATACGCAGTATTTT; CDR3: CASSLGLAGTDTQYF